A single sample is the source of the 9 T cell receptor beta chains below, sequenced in a study of technical replicates of blood from four donors. Method: immunoSEQ multiplex PCR; TCRdb's copy keeps in-frame clones and lacks some. The table records about 80,000 clones, roughly nine tenths of them present only once. The sequenced material came from T cells isolated from PBMCs. The origin of the receptors is a human donor in good health.

The chain combines TRBV20-1 with TRBJ2-7; 8 nucleotides line up with TRBD1. J gave up 3 bases and V 6 bases, and 1 base lay outside the gene matches. The length of the CDR3 is 11 residues. CDR1 and CDR2 from the germline V gene are DFQATT and SNEGSKA (reference sequence). The CDR3 reads CSAGQGYEQYF. The CDR3 DNA follows: TGCAGTGCAGGACAGGGCTACGAGCAGTACTTC.

This CDR3 reads CASSELVGGPYNEQFF. CDR3 in DNA: TGTGCCAGCAGTGAATTGGTGGGAGGGCCCTACAATGAGCAGTTCTTC. The chain links TRBV6-1 to TRBJ2-1, with TRBD2 matching over 7 bases. The CDR3 runs 16 residues. V was clipped by 2 bases and J by 2 bases; unmatched bases: 6. Germline-derived CDR1 and CDR2 are MNHNS and SASEGT.

The V gene is TRBV14, the J gene TRBJ2-7; D is uncertain. Germline lookup yields CDR1 SGHDN and CDR2 FVKESK. Trimming stripped 0 bases from V and 9 bases from J, with 15 bases between. The CDR3 consists of 14 residues. Here the CDR3 reads CASSQDLEGTGQYF. The CDR3 region has the DNA TGTGCCAGCAGCCAAGATCTTGAAGGAACGGGGCAGTACTTC.

J is TRBJ1-2 and V is TRBV4-1, with a tentative D call TRBD1 (5 bases). The germline V gene encodes CDR1 MGHRA and CDR2 YSYEKL. CDR3 length equals 15 residues. The V end lost 4 bases, the J end lost 8 bases, and 20 bases lay between the germline ends. The CDR3 region has the DNA TGCGCCAGCAGCCTTGGGGAGGGCCTGGGGCGAGGCTACACCTTC. Translating it yields CASSLGEGLGRGYTF.

The genes are TRBV27 and TRBJ2-7; weak D call: TRBD2 (6 bases). The CDR3 runs to 15 residues. Germline-derived CDR1 and CDR2 are MNHEY and SMNVEV (reference sequence). The ends were cut back, 4 bases at V and 7 bases at J, with 20 bases in the middle. CDR3: CASSSISGARGEQYF. The CDR3 bases are TGTGCCAGCAGTTCCATATCCGGGGCTCGGGGGGAGCAGTACTTC.

This chain links TRBV5-6 with TRBJ2-2; TRBD2 matches at 11 bases. V lost 0 bases to trimming and J lost 4 bases; unmatched junction nucleotides: 8. The CDR3 spans 18 residues. Germline CDR1 reads SGHDT; CDR2 reads YYEEEE. The CDR3 DNA follows: TGTGCCAGCAGCTTGGAGGAAATAGCGGGAGGGAGCACCGGGGAGCTGTTTTTT. The encoded protein is CASSLEEIAGGSTGELFF. The whole variable domain, remainder taken from reference TRBV5-6 and TRBJ2-2, is DAGVTQSPTHLIKTRGQQVTLRCSPKSGHDTVSWYQQALGQGPQFIFQYYEEEERQRGNFPDRFSGHQFPNYSSELNVNALLLGDSALYLCASSLEEIAGGSTGELFFGEGSRLTVL.

The chain carries TRBV9 and TRBJ1-3; D possibly corresponds to TRBD1 (5 bases). The germline V gene has CDR1 SGDLS and CDR2 YYNGEE. The CDR3 runs to 14 residues. Between the trimmed V and J ends, which lost 2 bases and 10 bases, there was a span of 16 bases. Here the CDR3 reads CASSVLDFGGTIYF. The CDR3 coding sequence is TGTGCCAGCAGCGTCCTAGACTTCGGGGGGACCATATATTTT.

The table lists this clone with a count of one. V is TRBV28 and J is TRBJ2-7; tentatively, D is TRBD2 (6 bases). CDR3 length equals 15 residues. V gave up 3 bases and J gave up 3 bases, with 15 bases separating them. CDR1 and CDR2 from the germline V gene are MDHEN and SYDVKM. The CDR3 spells CASSLSGQGLYEQYF. The CDR3 DNA is TGTGCCAGCAGTTTGTCGGGCCAGGGACTCTACGAGCAGTACTTC. Supplemented by reference TRBV28 and TRBJ2-7, the full variable domain reads DVKVTQSSRYLVKRTGEKVFLECVQDMDHENMFWYRQDPGLGLRLIYFSYDVKMKEKGDIPEGYSVSREKKERFSLILESASTNQTSMYLCASSLSGQGLYEQYFGPGTRLTVT.

The rearrangement links TRBV6-1 to TRBJ2-3; D is perhaps TRBD2 (5 bases). The CDR3 is 12 amino acids. V was shortened by 11 bases and J by 6 bases, with 15 bases between the two germline ends. The germline gives CDR1 MNHNS, CDR2 SASEGT. The DNA of the CDR3 is TGTGCCGGTCGGGGTATCCCCGATACGCAGTATTTT. Translation gives CAGRGIPDTQYF.